These 14 T cell receptor beta chains share one sample of origin, sequenced in a study of CD8+ T cells in alopecia areata (dated by TCRdb to 2016 to 2019). Library generation was performed with the immunoSEQ multiplex PCR assay. RNA was extracted from all samples and reverse transcribed into cDNA as template for TCR sequencing. In its TCRdb copy, this immuneACCESS table keeps in-frame sequences only and misses some clones. Where compared with another copy, unresolved V genes explain less than half of these, and the others have no known cause. The sample yields about 97,000 clones; around 45% were counted once. The ten largest make up 1% to 1.5% of the sample. The source material was CD4+ T cells sorted from blood. The receptors derive from a human donor with alopecia areata.

The rearrangement uses TRBV28 and TRBJ2-5, with D tentatively TRBD2 (6 bases). V lost 3 bases, J lost 1 base, and 12 bases lay in between. The CDR3 extends over 15 amino acids. Germline CDR1 and CDR2: MDHEN and SYDVKM. As DNA, the CDR3 is TGTGCCAGCAGTTTTCGCTGGGGACTCCAAGAGACCCAGTACTTC. As protein: CASSFRWGLQETQYF.

The rearrangement joins TRBV5-1 to TRBJ2-5; 9 bases agree with TRBD1. With 4 bases clipped from V and 2 bases from J, the junction kept 9 bases outside the gene matches. The germline V gene encodes CDR1 SGHRS and CDR2 YFSETQ. This CDR3 spans 16 amino acids. CDR3 nucleotides: TGCGCCAGCAGCGCAGACGGACAGGGGCGACAAGAGACCCAGTACTTC. Protein sequence: CASSADGQGRQETQYF.

The sample holds one count of this clone. The chain couples TRBV7-2 to TRBJ2-4, with D hard to call. The CDR3 is 14 amino acids. Per the germline V gene, CDR1 is SGHTA and CDR2 is FQGNSA. Between the trimmed V and J ends, which lost 1 base and 5 bases, there was a span of 9 bases. CDR3 bases: TGTGCCAGCAGCTTAGGGGGTGGGCAAAACATTCAGTACTTC. Residues: CASSLGGGQNIQYF. Full variable domain (remainder filled in from reference TRBV7-2 and TRBJ2-4): GAGVSQSPSNKVTEKGKDVELRCDPISGHTALYWYRQSLGQGLEFLIYFQGNSAPDKSGLPSDRFSAERTGGSVSTLTIQRTQQEDSAVYLCASSLGGGQNIQYFGAGTRLSVL.

About this clone itself: Other DNA sequences from this sample encode an identical CDR3 as well. The chain has TRBV20-1 and TRBJ2-7; D possibly matches TRBD1 or TRBD2 (5 bases each). CDR3 length equals 11 residues. Trimming took off 6 bases at V and 3 bases at J, with 9 bases between the two ends. Germline-derived CDR1 and CDR2 are DFQATT and SNEGSKA (reference sequence). The CDR3 DNA sequence: TGCAGTGCCGTGGGGGACTACGAGCAGTACTTC. This encodes CSAVGDYEQYF.

The chain uses TRBV5-4 and TRBJ2-3; 10 bases agree with TRBD2. The CDR3 is 14 amino acids. From germline, CDR1 is SGHNT and CDR2 YYREEE (reference sequence). The trim removed 0 bases at V and 6 bases at J, leaving 1 base unmatched. CDR3 residues: CASSLVSGGDTQYF. The CDR3 nucleotides read TGTGCCAGCAGCTTGGTTAGCGGGGGGGATACGCAGTATTTT.

This clone was seen only once. The chain uses TRBV30 and TRBJ1-5; D gene unclear. In germline, CDR1 is GTSNPN, CDR2 SVGIG (reference sequence). The V and J ends lost 3 bases and 6 bases respectively, with 12 bases between them. The CDR3 extends over 13 amino acids. The CDR3 coding sequence is TGTGCCTGGAGGTCTGCGGGTGGTCAGCCCCAGCATTTT. Its protein product is CAWRSAGGQPQHF.

In its sample, this clone was seen a few times. This chain joins TRBV5-1 and TRBJ2-3; D is unresolved. The CDR3 is 12 amino acids. From germline, CDR1 is SGHRS and CDR2 YFSETQ. Trimming took off 4 bases at V and 6 bases at J, with 9 bases between the two ends. DNA for the CDR3: TGCGCCAGCAGCCCGAACGGGGATACGCAGTATTTT. Residues: CASSPNGDTQYF.

Only a few counts were recorded for this clone. The V gene is TRBV7-9, the J gene TRBJ2-5; tentatively, D is TRBD2 (5 bases). Germline CDR1 and CDR2: SEHNR and FQNEAQ (reference sequence). The CDR3 length is 13 residues. The ends were cut back, 1 base at V and 3 bases at J, with 6 bases in the middle. CDR3 protein: CASSLGGEETQYF. The CDR3 DNA reads as TGTGCCAGCAGCTTAGGGGGAGAAGAGACCCAGTACTTC.

This sequence joins TRBV7-2 and TRBJ2-5; the D gene is possibly TRBD2 (6 bases). Trimming removed 8 bases from V and 4 bases from J, with 14 bases in between. Germline loops: CDR1 SGHTA, CDR2 FQGNSA. CDR3 size: 13 residues. For the CDR3, the DNA is TGTGCCAGCTCGCCTGGGGGGATAGAGACCCAGTACTTC. It specifies CASSPGGIETQYF.

This clone has a handful of counts. In the same sample, other DNA sequences code for this CDR3. The rearrangement joins TRBV29-1 to TRBJ1-1, with TRBD1 identical over 8 bases. Trimming removed 7 bases from V and 1 base from J; junction bases left unmatched: 2. CDR1 and CDR2 from the germline V gene are SQVTM and ANQGSEA. The CDR3 extends over 12 amino acids. This CDR3 is CSAGQGNTEAFF. For the CDR3, the DNA is TGCAGCGCCGGACAGGGGAACACTGAAGCTTTCTTT.

The chain is built from TRBV6-5 and TRBJ2-5; possible D gene TRBD1, 7 bases. Germline lookup yields CDR1 MNHEY and CDR2 SVGAGI. The CDR3 extends over 13 amino acids. V lost 5 bases, J lost 9 bases, and 16 bases lay in between. CDR3 residues: CASSVGGGSPQYF. For the CDR3, the DNA is TGTGCCAGCAGTGTCGGAGGGGGCAGTCCCCAGTACTTC.

The V and J genes are TRBV7-9 and TRBJ2-7; the match to TRBD2 covers 7 bases. CDR1 is SEHNR and CDR2 is FQNEAQ in the germline V gene (reference sequence). J was trimmed by 4 bases and V by 10 bases; bases with no gene match: 10. CDR3 length equals 13 residues. The CDR3 nucleotides read TGTGCCACCCGTCCGGGGAGGGGTTACGAGCAGTACTTC. This gives the protein CATRPGRGYEQYF.

V gene TRBV6-5 combines with J gene TRBJ1-1, with D unresolved. In germline, CDR1 is MNHEY, CDR2 SVGAGI. The germline V and J ends were trimmed by 6 bases and 12 bases, with 17 bases remaining between them. The CDR3 totals 12 residues. Written as DNA, the CDR3 is TGTGCCAGCAGCTCCGGGATCGCGGAAACTTTCTTT. Amino acids: CASSSGIAETFF.

This clone was counted a few times. V is TRBV4-1 and J is TRBJ2-4; D might be TRBD2 (5 bases). CDR3 length equals 17 residues. Germline-derived CDR1 and CDR2 are MGHRA and YSYEKL. Trimming cost V 1 base and J 2 bases, with 15 bases left between them. In DNA, the CDR3 is TGCGCCAGCAGCCAAGTCTTTAGGAGCGGCCCCAAAAACATTCAGTACTTC. Its protein product is CASSQVFRSGPKNIQYF.